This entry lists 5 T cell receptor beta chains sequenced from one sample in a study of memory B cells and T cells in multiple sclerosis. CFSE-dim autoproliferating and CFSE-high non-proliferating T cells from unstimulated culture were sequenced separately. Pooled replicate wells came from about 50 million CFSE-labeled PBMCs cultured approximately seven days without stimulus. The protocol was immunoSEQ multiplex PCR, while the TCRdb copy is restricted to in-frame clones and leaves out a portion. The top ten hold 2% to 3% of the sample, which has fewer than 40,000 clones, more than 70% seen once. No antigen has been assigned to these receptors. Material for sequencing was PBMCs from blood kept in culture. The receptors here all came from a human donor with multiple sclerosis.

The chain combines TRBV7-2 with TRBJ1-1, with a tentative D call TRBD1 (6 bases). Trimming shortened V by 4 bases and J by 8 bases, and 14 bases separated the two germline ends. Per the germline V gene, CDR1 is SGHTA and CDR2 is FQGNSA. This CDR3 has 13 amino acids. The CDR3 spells CASSSQGLSEAFF. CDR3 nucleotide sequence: TGTGCCAGCAGCTCACAGGGCTTATCGGAAGCTTTCTTT.

Here the CDR3 DNA reads TGTGCCAGCTCACCAAGGGGGGCCAATGAGCAGTTCTTC. As protein: CASSPRGANEQFF. The chain carries TRBV18 and TRBJ2-1; either TRBD1 or TRBD2 may fit D (6 bases each). Germline CDR1 KGHSH, CDR2 LQKENI. CDR3 length: 13 residues. The ends were cut back, 2 bases at V and 6 bases at J, with 8 bases in the middle.

The CDR3 region is CASASGVSDTGELFF. DNA of the CDR3: TGCGCCAGCGCTAGCGGGGTCTCGGACACCGGGGAGCTGTTTTTT. The chain links TRBV5-1 to TRBJ2-2; 9 nucleotides line up with TRBD2. V lost 7 bases to trimming and J lost 3 bases; unmatched junction nucleotides: 7. The V gene's germline CDR1 is SGHRS and CDR2 YFSETQ. CDR3 size: 15 residues.

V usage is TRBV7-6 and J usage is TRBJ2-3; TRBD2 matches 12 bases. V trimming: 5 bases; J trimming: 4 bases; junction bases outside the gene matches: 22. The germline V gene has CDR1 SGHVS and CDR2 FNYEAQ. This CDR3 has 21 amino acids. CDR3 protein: CASSRPTVSSGRASDPDTQYF. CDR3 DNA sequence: TGTGCCAGCAGCCGCCCAACGGTGTCTAGCGGGAGGGCTTCTGACCCAGATACGCAGTATTTT.

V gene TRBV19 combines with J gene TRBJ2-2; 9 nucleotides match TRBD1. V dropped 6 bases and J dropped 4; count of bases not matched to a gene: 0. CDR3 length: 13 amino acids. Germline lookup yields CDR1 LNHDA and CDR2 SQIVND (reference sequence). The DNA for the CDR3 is TGTGCCAGTAGGGACAGGGGCACCGGGGAGCTGTTTTTT. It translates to CASRDRGTGELFF.